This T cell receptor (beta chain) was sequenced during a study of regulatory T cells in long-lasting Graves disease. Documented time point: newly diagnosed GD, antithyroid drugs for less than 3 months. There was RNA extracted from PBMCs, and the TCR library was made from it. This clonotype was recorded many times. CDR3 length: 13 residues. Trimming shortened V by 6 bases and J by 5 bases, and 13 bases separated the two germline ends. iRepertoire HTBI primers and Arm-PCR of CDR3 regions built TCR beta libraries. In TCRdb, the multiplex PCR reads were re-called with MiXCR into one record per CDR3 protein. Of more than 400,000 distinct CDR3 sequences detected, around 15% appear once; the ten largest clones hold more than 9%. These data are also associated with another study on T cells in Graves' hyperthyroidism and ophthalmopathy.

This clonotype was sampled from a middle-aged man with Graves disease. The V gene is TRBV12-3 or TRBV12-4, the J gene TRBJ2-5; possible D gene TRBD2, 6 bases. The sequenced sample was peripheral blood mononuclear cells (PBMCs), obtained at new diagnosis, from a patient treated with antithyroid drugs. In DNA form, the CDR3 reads TGTGCCAGCAGCTCAACTAGCACGGAGACCCAGTACTTC. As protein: CASSSTSTETQYF.